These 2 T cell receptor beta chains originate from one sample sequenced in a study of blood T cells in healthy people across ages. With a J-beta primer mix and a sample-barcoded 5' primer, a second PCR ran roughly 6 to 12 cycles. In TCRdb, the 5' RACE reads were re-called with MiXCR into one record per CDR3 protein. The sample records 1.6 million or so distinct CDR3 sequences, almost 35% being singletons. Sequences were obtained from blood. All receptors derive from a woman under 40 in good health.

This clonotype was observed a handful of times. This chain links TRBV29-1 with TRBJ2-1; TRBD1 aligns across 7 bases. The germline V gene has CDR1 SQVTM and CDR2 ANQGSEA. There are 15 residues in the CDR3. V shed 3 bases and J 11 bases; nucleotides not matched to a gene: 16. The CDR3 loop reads CSVDSSRGLSDKQFF. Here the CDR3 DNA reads TGCAGCGTTGATTCTAGTAGGGGGCTAAGCGATAAGCAGTTCTTC.

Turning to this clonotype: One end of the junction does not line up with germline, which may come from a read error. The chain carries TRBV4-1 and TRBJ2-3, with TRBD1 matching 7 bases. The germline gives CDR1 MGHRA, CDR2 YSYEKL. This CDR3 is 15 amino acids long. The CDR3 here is CASSQVGTATDAQYF. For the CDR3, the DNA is TGCGCCAGCAGCCAAGTTGGGACAGCGACAGATGCGCAGTATTTT.